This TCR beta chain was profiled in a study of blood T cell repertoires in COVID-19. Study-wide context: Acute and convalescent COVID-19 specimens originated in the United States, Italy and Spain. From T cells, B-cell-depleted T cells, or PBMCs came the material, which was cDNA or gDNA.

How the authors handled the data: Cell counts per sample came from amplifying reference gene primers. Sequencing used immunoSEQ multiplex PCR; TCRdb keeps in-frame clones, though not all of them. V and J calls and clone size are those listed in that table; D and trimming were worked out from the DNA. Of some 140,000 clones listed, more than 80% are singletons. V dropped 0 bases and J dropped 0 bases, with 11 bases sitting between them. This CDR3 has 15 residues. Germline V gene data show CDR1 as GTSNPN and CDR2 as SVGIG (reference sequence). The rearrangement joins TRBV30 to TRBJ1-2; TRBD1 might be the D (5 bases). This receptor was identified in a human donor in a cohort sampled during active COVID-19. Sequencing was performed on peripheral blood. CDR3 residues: CAWSVLAGTNYGYTF. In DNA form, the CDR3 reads TGTGCCTGGAGTGTTCTTGCAGGGACTAACTATGGCTACACCTTC.